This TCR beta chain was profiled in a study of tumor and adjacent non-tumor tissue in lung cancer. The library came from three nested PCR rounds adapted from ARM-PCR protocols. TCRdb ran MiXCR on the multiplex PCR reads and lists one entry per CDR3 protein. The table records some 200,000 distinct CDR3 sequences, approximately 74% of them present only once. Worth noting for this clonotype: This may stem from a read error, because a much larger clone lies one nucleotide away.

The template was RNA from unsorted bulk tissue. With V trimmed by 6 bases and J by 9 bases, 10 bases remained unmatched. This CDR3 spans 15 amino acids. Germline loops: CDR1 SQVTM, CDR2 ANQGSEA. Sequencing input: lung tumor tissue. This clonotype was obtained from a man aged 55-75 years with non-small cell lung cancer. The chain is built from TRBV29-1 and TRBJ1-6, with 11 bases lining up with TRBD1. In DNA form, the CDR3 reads TGCAGCGTCACATTGTGGGGGACAGGGGGTTCACCCCTCCACTTT. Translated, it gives CSVTLWGTGGSPLHF.